The 25 T cell receptor beta chains presented below share a single source sample, sequenced in a study of T cell responses to AZD1222 COVID-19 vaccine. Some clones are missing from TCRdb's copy, which holds only in-frame ones; the method was immunoSEQ multiplex PCR. The sample has tens of thousands of clones; approximately 89% are singletons. The sequencing used peripheral blood, collected on day 0 of MenACWY control vaccination. The origin of the receptors is an adult in good health.

The V gene is TRBV24-1, the J gene TRBJ1-5; 9 bases fit TRBD1. CDR1 KGHDR and CDR2 SFDVKD come from the germline V gene. The length of the CDR3 is 15 residues. Trimming took 2 bases from V and 4 from J; bases not matched to a gene: 2. CDR3 in DNA: TGTGCCACCAGTGATTCCGGGACAGGGAATCAGCCCCAGCATTTT. It yields the protein CATSDSGTGNQPQHF.

The V call is TRBV19, the J call TRBJ2-7; TRBD1 or TRBD2 may be the D gene (5 bases each). The CDR3 contains 15 residues. Germline lookup yields CDR1 LNHDA and CDR2 SQIVND (reference sequence). Trimming removed 5 bases from V and 0 bases from J, with 14 bases in between. As DNA, the CDR3 is TGTGCCAGTAGTCCAAACATGGGGGTCTCCTACGAGCAGTACTTC. This sequence encodes CASSPNMGVSYEQYF.

CDR3 nucleotide sequence: TGTGCCAGCAGTCCCCATGACGAGGGTGGCTACACCTTC. As protein: CASSPHDEGGYTF. The V gene is TRBV28, the J gene TRBJ1-2; the D is unclear. With 5 bases removed from V and 7 bases from J, the gap between germline ends came to 14 bases. CDR3 length: 13 residues. Per germline, CDR1 MDHEN and CDR2 SYDVKM.

The chain couples TRBV28 to TRBJ1-2; 8 bases are shared with TRBD1. The CDR3 covers 15 residues. Germline V gene lookup returns CDR1 MDHEN and CDR2 SYDVKM. Germline trimming cut 6 bases from V and 4 bases from J; bases unmatched to any gene: 10. The CDR3, as DNA: TGTGCCAGCAGACCTCAGGGGGCGCGCGGCTATGGCTACACCTTC. This translates into CASRPQGARGYGYTF.

The V and J genes are TRBV7-8 and TRBJ2-5, with D perhaps TRBD2 (5 bases). V was cut by 4 bases and J by 7 bases, with 13 bases left in between. The CDR3 runs to 13 residues. Germline values: CDR1 SGHVS, CDR2 FQNEAQ. The CDR3 DNA is TGTGCCAGCAGCTACGATTATGCGGGGACCCAGTACTTC. It is translated as CASSYDYAGTQYF. Complete variable domain (other parts from reference TRBV7-8 and TRBJ2-5): GAGVSQSPRYKVAKRGQDVALRCDPISGHVSLFWYQQALGQGPEFLTYFQNEAQLDKSGLPSDRFFAERPEGSVSTLKIQRTQQEDSAVYLCASSYDYAGTQYFGPGTRLLVL.

The V gene is TRBV6-1, the J gene TRBJ1-3; D unclear. This CDR3 region has 14 residues. Germline V gene sequence: CDR1 MNHNS, CDR2 SASEGT. V was cut by 2 bases and J by 2 bases, with 7 bases left in between. CDR3 residues: CASSEYSAGNTIYF. CDR3 sequence (DNA): TGTGCCAGCAGTGAATATAGTGCTGGAAACACCATATATTTT.

This chain connects TRBV19 to TRBJ1-2; D is unclear. This CDR3 contains 13 residues. Germline assignment: CDR1 LNHDA and CDR2 SQIVND (reference sequence). V was clipped by 0 bases and J by 5 bases, with 7 bases between them. CDR3 nucleotides: TGTGCCAGTAGTATAGATGTTCAATATGGCTACACCTTC. It encodes CASSIDVQYGYTF.

As DNA, the CDR3 is TGCGCCAGCAGCTTGGGATCTGGAAACACCATATATTTT. This codes for CASSLGSGNTIYF. The chain combines TRBV5-1 with TRBJ1-3; D unresolved. V was pared by 0 bases and J by 1 base, with 2 bases between. The CDR3 runs to 13 residues. In germline, CDR1 is SGHRS, CDR2 YFSETQ.

The count of this clone is one. The chain joins TRBV6-5 to TRBJ2-1; D gene uncertain. Germline CDR1 and CDR2: MNHEY and SVGAGI. Between the trimmed V and J ends, which lost 10 bases and 6 bases, there was a span of 19 bases. This CDR3 region has 14 residues. CDR3 protein: CATWWVMFPNEQFF. CDR3 nucleotide sequence: TGTGCCACCTGGTGGGTAATGTTTCCCAATGAGCAGTTCTTC.

The chain recombines TRBV7-9 with TRBJ2-7; 9 bases map to TRBD1. CDR1 is SEHNR and CDR2 is FQNEAQ in the germline V gene (reference sequence). V trimming: 5 bases; J trimming: 0 bases; junction bases outside the gene matches: 11. The CDR3 totals 17 residues. The CDR3 region is CASSLTLRDRASYEQYF. The CDR3 DNA sequence: TGTGCCAGCAGCCTCACCCTCCGGGACAGGGCCTCCTACGAGCAGTACTTC.

In its sample, this clone was seen once. The rearrangement uses TRBV4-3 and TRBJ2-5; D remains ambiguous. V was shortened by 3 bases and J by 1 base, with 12 bases between the two germline ends. Germline loops: CDR1 LGHNA, CDR2 YSLEER. The CDR3 has 15 amino acids. CDR3 residues: CASSQEMTSQETQYF. In DNA, the CDR3 is TGCGCCAGCAGCCAGGAGATGACAAGCCAAGAGACCCAGTACTTC.

CDR3 in amino acids: CASSAGNFEKLFF. In nucleotides, the CDR3 is TGTGCCAGCAGCGCCGGCAATTTTGAAAAACTGTTTTTT. The V gene is TRBV9, the J gene TRBJ1-4; D is uncertain. This CDR3 is 13 amino acids long. In germline, CDR1 is SGDLS, CDR2 YYNGEE. Trimming pared 3 bases from V and 7 bases from J, leaving 10 bases between. The full variable domain, completed using reference TRBV9 and TRBJ1-4, is DSGVTQTPKHLITATGQRVTLRCSPRSGDLSVYWYQQSLDQGLQFLIQYYNGEERAKGNILERFSAQQFPDLHSELNLSSLELGDSALYFCASSAGNFEKLFFGSGTQLSVL.

The chain links TRBV6-5 to TRBJ2-5; TRBD2 aligns across 9 bases. V dropped 0 bases and J dropped 5; count of bases not matched to a gene: 7. Germline loops: CDR1 MNHEY, CDR2 SVGAGI. This CDR3 has 16 residues. The CDR3 loop reads CASSYSASGVYETQYF. In DNA form, the CDR3 reads TGTGCCAGCAGTTACTCGGCTAGCGGGGTGTACGAGACCCAGTACTTC.

The J gene is TRBJ2-7, the V gene TRBV7-2; D unclear. CDR1 SGHTA and CDR2 FQGNSA come from the germline V gene. The CDR3 runs to 16 residues. Trimming shortened V by 4 bases and J by 0 bases, and 16 bases separated the two germline ends. CDR3 coding DNA: TGTGCCAGCAGCTCCGTTAGTGGATTGGTCTCCTACGAGCAGTACTTC. It codes for CASSSVSGLVSYEQYF.

The chain couples TRBV28 to TRBJ2-2; D unresolved. The germline V and J ends were trimmed by 5 bases and 4 bases, with 14 bases remaining between them. The CDR3 has 15 residues. Germline CDR1 and CDR2: MDHEN and SYDVKM. Here the CDR3 reads CASSKHSRGTGELFF. CDR3 nucleotide sequence: TGTGCCAGCAGTAAACATAGTCGAGGCACCGGGGAGCTGTTTTTT. Drawing the rest from reference TRBV28 and TRBJ2-2, the complete variable domain is DVKVTQSSRYLVKRTGEKVFLECVQDMDHENMFWYRQDPGLGLRLIYFSYDVKMKEKGDIPEGYSVSREKKERFSLILESASTNQTSMYLCASSKHSRGTGELFFGEGSRLTVL.

This clone was observed once. The V and J genes are TRBV27 and TRBJ1-5, with a possible D match to TRBD1 (5 bases). This CDR3 contains 16 residues. Germline loops: CDR1 MNHEY, CDR2 SMNVEV (reference sequence). Trimming pared 4 bases from V and 0 bases from J, leaving 13 bases between. This CDR3 is CASSSWLGDSNQPQHF. The DNA for the CDR3 is TGTGCCAGCAGTTCTTGGCTGGGGGATAGCAATCAGCCCCAGCATTTT.

The V and J genes are TRBV28 and TRBJ1-2; possibly TRBD1 for D (6 bases). The CDR3 covers 13 residues. Per germline, CDR1 MDHEN and CDR2 SYDVKM. V lost 10 bases and J 4 bases, leaving 16 bases between the germline ends. The CDR3 DNA reads TGTGCCACCATGTGGACAGAACTCTATGGCTACACCTTC. This encodes CATMWTELYGYTF.

V is TRBV19 and J is TRBJ2-1; 10 bases line up with TRBD2. CDR1 is LNHDA, CDR2 SQIVND, per germline (reference sequence). J was trimmed by 0 bases and V by 0 bases; bases with no gene match: 8. The CDR3 spans 19 residues. As DNA, the CDR3 is TGTGCCAGTAGTATAGATCTTGCGGGACTAGCGCCCTCCTACAATGAGCAGTTCTTC. It codes for CASSIDLAGLAPSYNEQFF.

The sample holds a few counts of this clone. This chain uses TRBV2 with TRBJ2-6; 8 bases align to TRBD2. CDR1 and CDR2 (germline): SNHLY, FYNNEI. This CDR3 contains 17 residues. The junction had 5 bases not matched to a gene; V was cut back by 4 bases and J by 0 bases. The CDR3 loop is CASSAGGGSSGANVLTF. In nucleotides, the CDR3 is TGTGCCAGCAGTGCGGGCGGGGGGAGCTCTGGGGCCAACGTCCTGACTTTC.

The CDR3 is CASSSGTGEETQYF. CDR3 nucleotide sequence: TGCGCCAGCAGCTCCGGGACAGGGGAAGAGACCCAGTACTTC. This chain links TRBV5-1 with TRBJ2-5; TRBD1 aligns across 10 bases. Germline CDR1 and CDR2: SGHRS and YFSETQ. The CDR3 length is 14 residues. The J segment lost 3 bases and the V segment lost 3 bases, leaving 2 bases of the junction unmatched.

V is TRBV6-2 or TRBV6-3 and J is TRBJ1-5; the D is unclear. Germline CDR1 MNHEY, CDR2 SVGEGT. The CDR3 loop spans 15 amino acids. Trimming pared 2 bases from V and 5 bases from J, leaving 13 bases between. The CDR3 loop reads CASSYAGITYQPQHF. DNA for the CDR3: TGTGCCAGCAGTTACGCCGGGATTACTTATCAGCCCCAGCATTTT.

V and J are TRBV20-1 and TRBJ2-3; D is ambiguous. This CDR3 has 11 amino acids. Germline lookup yields CDR1 DFQATT and CDR2 SNEGSKA (reference sequence). V was shortened by 5 bases and J by 4 bases, with 7 bases between the two germline ends. This CDR3 is CSALKADTQYF. The CDR3 DNA follows: TGCAGTGCTTTAAAGGCAGATACGCAGTATTTT.

The chain combines TRBV11-2 with TRBJ2-7; 8 bases line up with TRBD2. CDR1 is SGHAT, CDR2 FQNNGV, per germline. Trimming took 0 bases from V and 2 from J; bases not matched to a gene: 9. The CDR3 is made up of 17 amino acids. CDR3 amino acids: CASSLDQGSGRAYEQYF. CDR3 nucleotides: TGTGCCAGCAGCTTAGATCAAGGCAGCGGGAGAGCCTACGAGCAGTACTTC.

This rearrangement joins TRBV4-2 to TRBJ1-6; D not certain. V was pared by 3 bases and J by 10 bases, with 16 bases between. This CDR3 region has 15 residues. Germline V lookup: CDR1 LGHNA, CDR2 YNFKEQ. For the CDR3, the DNA is TGTGCCAGCAGCCAGACGGACGGCCGGCGGTCACCCCTCCACTTT. Protein product: CASSQTDGRRSPLHF.

V gene TRBV5-6 combines with J gene TRBJ2-2, with TRBD1 matching 7 bases. With V trimmed by 6 bases and J by 3 bases, 8 bases remained unmatched. Germline CDR1 SGHDT, CDR2 YYEEEE. The CDR3 runs 15 residues. The CDR3 reads CASTSTTGHTGELFF. CDR3 bases: TGTGCCAGCACCTCGACGACAGGGCACACCGGGGAGCTGTTTTTT.